The clone carrying this T cell receptor (beta chain) has a count of ten or more. What it binds is not known. This specimen comes from a study of T cells in Graves' hyperthyroidism and ophthalmopathy. Study background: Peripheral blood was drawn at first diagnosis, prior to all treatment.

Study-wide results and limits: Blood also carried most thyroid clonotypes expanded above 0.001. The model identified upcoming ophthalmopathy a median approximately seven months ahead of onset.

Researchers barred patients who had uncontrolled infection, other autoimmune disease, pregnancy or lactation. Amplification of TCR beta CDR3 regions used RNA as the template. First-round RT-PCR with HTBI primers amplified the TCR CDR3 region. TCRdb analysed the multiplex PCR reads with MiXCR anew, one entry per CDR3 protein. The sample lists fewer than 900,000 distinct CDR3 sequences, 15% to 20% occurring once. Input material: blood. The sequence derives from a man between 18 and 35 years old with Graves' hyperthyroidism.

CDR3 region: CASSLLTGTVRYTF. The CDR3 bases are TGTGCCAGCAGCCTTTTAACCGGGACAGTGCGCTACACCTTC. This chain connects TRBV3-1 to TRBJ1-2; 7 bases map to TRBD1. Germline CDR1 reads LGHDT; CDR2 reads YNNKEL (reference sequence). The CDR3 is 14 residues long. Unmatched junction bases numbered 11, after V lost 4 bases and J lost 9 bases.